Below are 3 T cell receptor beta chains sequenced from a single sample in a study of molecular identifiers for immune sequencing clone quantification. TCRdb reanalysed the PCR reads using MiXCR and keeps one entry per CDR3 protein. The data show about 510,000 distinct CDR3 sequences, about a quarter seen once. Material: naive CD8+ T cells from blood, with Jurkat cell RNA spiked in. Documented subset: FACS-sorted CD8+CD4-CCR7+CD45RA+ naive T cells. These receptors all stem from a human donor in good health. Some libraries in this study had Jurkat cell RNA spiked in.

The V gene is TRBV6-2 or TRBV6-3, the J gene TRBJ1-1; the D gene is possibly TRBD1 (5 bases). The V end lost 2 bases, the J end lost 4 bases, and 8 bases lay between the germline ends. The germline CDR1 and CDR2 sequences are MNHEY and SVGEGT. The CDR3 extends over 13 amino acids. The CDR3 coding sequence is TGTGCCAGCAGTTACGGGGCAGTCACTGAAGCTTTCTTT. This encodes CASSYGAVTEAFF.

This clonotype occurred a few times. DNA for the CDR3: TGTGCCAGCAGCGCCCCCATCAGGGATACCTACGAGCAGTACTTC. Translating it yields CASSAPIRDTYEQYF. The J gene is TRBJ2-7, the V gene TRBV6-1; perhaps TRBD1 as D (5 bases). The CDR3 covers 15 residues. Germline CDR1 MNHNS, CDR2 SASEGT. V was shortened by 6 bases and J by 2 bases, with 17 bases between the two germline ends.

The genes are TRBV6-5 and TRBJ2-7, with unresolved D. The CDR3 loop spans 12 amino acids. Trimming took 4 bases from V and 2 from J, leaving 6 bases between them. Germline assignment: CDR1 MNHEY and CDR2 SVGAGI. CDR3 protein: CASSSFAYEQYF. The CDR3 region has the DNA TGTGCCAGCAGTTCCTTCGCCTACGAGCAGTACTTC.